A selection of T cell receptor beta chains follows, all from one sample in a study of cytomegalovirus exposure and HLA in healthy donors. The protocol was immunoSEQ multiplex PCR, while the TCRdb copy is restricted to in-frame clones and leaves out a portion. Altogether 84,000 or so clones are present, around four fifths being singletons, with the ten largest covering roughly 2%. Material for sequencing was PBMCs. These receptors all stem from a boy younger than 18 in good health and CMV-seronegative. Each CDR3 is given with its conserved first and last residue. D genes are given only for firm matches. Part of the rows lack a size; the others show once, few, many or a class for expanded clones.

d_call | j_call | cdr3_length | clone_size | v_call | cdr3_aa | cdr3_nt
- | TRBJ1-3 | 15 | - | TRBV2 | CASSEDYTMRNTIYF | TGTGCCAGCAGTGAAGATTACACAATGCGAAACACCATATATTTT
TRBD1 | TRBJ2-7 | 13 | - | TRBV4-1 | CASSRQGAGEQYF | TGCGCCAGCAGCCGACAGGGGGCGGGGGAGCAGTACTTC
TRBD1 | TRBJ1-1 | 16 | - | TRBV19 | CASSIPTDRGTTEAFF | TGTGCCAGTAGTATCCCGACGGACAGGGGAACGACTGAAGCTTTCTTT
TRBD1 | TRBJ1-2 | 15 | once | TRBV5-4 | CASSFNRGQNYGYTF | TGTGCCAGCAGCTTCAACAGGGGGCAGAACTATGGCTACACCTTC
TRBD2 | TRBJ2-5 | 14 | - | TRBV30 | CAWKEQAGVETQYF | TGTGCCTGGAAAGAACAAGCGGGAGTGGAGACCCAGTACTTC
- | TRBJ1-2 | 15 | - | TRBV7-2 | CASSLASSVRYGYTF | TGTGCCAGCAGCTTAGCCTCGTCAGTTCGCTATGGCTACACCTTC
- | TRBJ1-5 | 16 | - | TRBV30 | CAWSVEGQSVYQPQHF | TGTGCCTGGAGTGTAGAGGGACAATCTGTTTATCAGCCCCAGCATTTT
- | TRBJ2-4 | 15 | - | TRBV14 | CASSQEAGDRGIQYF | TGTGCCAGCAGCCAAGAGGCGGGTGATAGAGGCATTCAGTACTTC
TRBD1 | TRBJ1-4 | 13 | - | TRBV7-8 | CASSSDRLSKLFF | TGTGCCAGCAGCTCGGACAGGCTGTCAAAACTGTTTTTT
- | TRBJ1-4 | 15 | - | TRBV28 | CASSPNWGGNEKLFF | TGTGCCAGCAGTCCCAACTGGGGGGGGAATGAAAAACTGTTTTTT
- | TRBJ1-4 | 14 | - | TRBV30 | CAWSGSATNEKLFF | TGTGCCTGGAGTGGCAGCGCAACTAATGAAAAACTGTTTTTT
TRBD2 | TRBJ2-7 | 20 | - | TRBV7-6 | CASSLAPGTSGRPSSYEQYF | TGTGCCAGCAGCTTAGCCCCCGGGACTAGCGGGAGGCCCAGCTCCTACGAGCAGTACTTC
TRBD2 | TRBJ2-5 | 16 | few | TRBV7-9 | CASSYPGLAGIETQYF | TGTGCCAGCAGCTACCCAGGACTAGCGGGTATAGAGACCCAGTACTTC
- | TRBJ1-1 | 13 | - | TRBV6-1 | CASSSVRGAEAFF | TGTGCCAGCAGCTCGGTTCGGGGGGCTGAAGCTTTCTTT
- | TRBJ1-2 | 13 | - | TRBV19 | CASSMATAYGYTF | TGTGCCAGTAGTATGGCGACTGCTTATGGCTACACCTTC
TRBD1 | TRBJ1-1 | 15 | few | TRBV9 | CASSNRDRGNTEAFF | TGTGCCAGCAGCAACCGGGACAGGGGTAACACTGAAGCTTTCTTT
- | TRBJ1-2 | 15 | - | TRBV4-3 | CASSQDVQGNYGYTF | TGCGCCAGCAGCCAAGATGTGCAGGGGAACTATGGCTACACCTTC
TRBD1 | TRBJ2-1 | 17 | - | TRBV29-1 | CSVSDSGTGVPYNEQFF | TGCAGCGTCAGTGATTCCGGGACAGGAGTTCCTTACAATGAGCAGTTCTTC
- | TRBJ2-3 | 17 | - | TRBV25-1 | CASSDASLGSMTDTQYF | TGTGCCAGCAGTGACGCTAGTCTGGGTTCGATGACAGATACGCAGTATTTT
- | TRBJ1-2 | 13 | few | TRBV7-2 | CASSLQGNYGYTF | TGTGCCAGCAGCTTACAGGGGAACTATGGCTACACCTTC
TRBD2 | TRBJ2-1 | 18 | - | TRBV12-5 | CASGLAVTSGQIYNEQFF | TGTGCTAGTGGTTTGGCGGTGACTAGCGGGCAGATTTACAATGAGCAGTTCTTC
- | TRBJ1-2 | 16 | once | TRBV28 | CASSFQGTPGGYGYTF | TGTGCCAGCAGTTTTCAGGGGACACCCGGAGGCTATGGCTACACCTTC
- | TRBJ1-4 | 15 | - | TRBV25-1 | CASSPSWGQGEKLFF | TGTGCCAGCAGTCCCTCCTGGGGGCAAGGTGAAAAACTGTTTTTT
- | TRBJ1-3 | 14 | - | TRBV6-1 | CASSEGGPGNTIYF | TGTGCCAGCAGTGAAGGGGGCCCTGGAAACACCATATATTTT
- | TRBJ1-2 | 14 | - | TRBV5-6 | CASSLTLANYGYTF | TGTGCCAGCAGCTTAACTCTGGCTAACTATGGCTACACCTTC
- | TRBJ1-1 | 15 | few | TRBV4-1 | CASSQDRAEITEAFF | TGCGCCAGCAGCCAAGATCGAGCCGAGATCACTGAAGCTTTCTTT
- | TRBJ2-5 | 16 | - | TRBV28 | CASSPGFPSPQETQYF | TGTGCCAGCAGCCCCGGTTTCCCCTCACCTCAAGAGACCCAGTACTTC
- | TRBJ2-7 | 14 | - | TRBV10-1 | CASSAGTPSYEQYF | TGCGCCAGCAGTGCCGGGACTCCATCCTACGAGCAGTACTTC
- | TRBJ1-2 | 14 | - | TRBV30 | CACGRFLTNYGYTF | TGTGCCTGCGGTCGCTTTCTGACTAACTATGGCTACACCTTC
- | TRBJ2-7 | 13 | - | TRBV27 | CASSLGTFYEQYF | TGTGCCAGCAGTCTGGGCACCTTCTACGAGCAGTACTTC
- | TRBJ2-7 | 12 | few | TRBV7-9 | CASSLGVYEQYF | TGTGCCAGCAGCTTGGGAGTCTACGAGCAGTACTTC
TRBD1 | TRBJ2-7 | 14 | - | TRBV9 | CASSEGQVSYEQYF | TGTGCCAGCAGCGAGGGACAGGTTTCCTACGAGCAGTACTTC
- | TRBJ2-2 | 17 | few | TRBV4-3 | CASSQELIATGTGELFF | TGCGCCAGCAGCCAAGAGTTGATAGCAACCGGAACCGGGGAGCTGTTTTTT
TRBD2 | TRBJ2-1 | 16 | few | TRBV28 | CASSLGSGGDYNEQFF | TGTGCCAGCAGTTTAGGGAGCGGGGGGGACTACAATGAGCAGTTCTTC
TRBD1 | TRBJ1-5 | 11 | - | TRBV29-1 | CSVGQGQPQHF | TGCAGCGTGGGACAGGGGCAGCCCCAGCATTTT
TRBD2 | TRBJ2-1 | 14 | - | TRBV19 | CASSMGLAGNEQFF | TGTGCCAGTAGTATGGGACTAGCGGGCAATGAGCAGTTCTTC
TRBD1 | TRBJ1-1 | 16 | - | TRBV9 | CASSGPRGQVNTEAFF | TGTGCCAGCAGCGGCCCCAGGGGACAGGTGAACACTGAAGCTTTCTTT
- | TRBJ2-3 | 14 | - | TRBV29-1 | CSVEDIGKGDTQYF | TGCAGCGTTGAAGACATCGGCAAGGGGGATACGCAGTATTTT
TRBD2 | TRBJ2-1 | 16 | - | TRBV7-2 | CASSVLAGGPFGKQFF | TGTGCCAGCAGCGTACTAGCGGGGGGCCCTTTCGGGAAGCAGTTCTTC